The 7 T cell receptor beta chains in this list originate from one sample, sequenced in a study of shared clonotypes between healthy human individuals. The protocol was immunoSEQ multiplex PCR, while the TCRdb copy is restricted to in-frame clones and leaves out a portion. The sample lists about 480,000 clones, approximately 79% occurring once. The sample comprised PBMCs. The receptors stem from a woman between 40 and 50 years old in good health. Some clones in this sample may be carry-over from other donors' samples.

This clone appeared a single time. The chain is built from TRBV2 and TRBJ1-1; a weak D match, TRBD1 (5 bases). V lost 3 bases and J 1 base, leaving 12 bases between the germline ends. The CDR3 totals 15 residues. Germline assignment: CDR1 SNHLY and CDR2 FYNNEI. CDR3 in DNA: TGTGCCAGCAGTGACCAAGGACAAGGGAACACTGAAGCTTTCTTT. It is translated as CASSDQGQGNTEAFF.

The rearrangement uses TRBV28 and TRBJ1-1, with 8 positions matching TRBD1. This CDR3 is built from 14 residues. Germline values: CDR1 MDHEN, CDR2 SYDVKM. The V segment lost 5 bases and the J segment 5 bases; nucleotides outside the gene matches: 7. The CDR3, as DNA: TGTGCCAGCAGTCACGGGACAGGCTCGACTGAAGCTTTCTTT. Translation gives CASSHGTGSTEAFF.

There are a few counts of this clone. The chain has TRBV28 and TRBJ1-3, with a possible D match to TRBD1 (6 bases). The CDR3 consists of 21 residues. The V and J ends lost 2 bases and 2 bases respectively, with 28 bases between them. CDR1 and CDR2 from the germline V gene are MDHEN and SYDVKM. The CDR3 nucleotides are TGTGCCAGCAGTTTACGAAGAAGGGGGTCGGGGACCCAAGGTGCTGGAAACACCATATATTTT. The encoded protein is CASSLRRRGSGTQGAGNTIYF.

The chain carries TRBV5-1 and TRBJ2-3; TRBD2 matches 7 bases. J was trimmed by 4 bases and V by 1 base; bases with no gene match: 3. The CDR3 sequence is 14 residues long. Germline V CDR1 and CDR2: SGHRS, YFSETQ. The chain's CDR3 is CASSLNGRADTQYF. DNA for the CDR3: TGCGCCAGCAGCTTGAATGGGAGGGCAGATACGCAGTATTTT.

V gene TRBV11-2 combines with J gene TRBJ2-3; 8 nucleotides agree with TRBD1. Germline CDR1 is SGHAT and CDR2 is FQNNGV. The CDR3 spans 15 residues. J lost 5 bases, V lost 6 bases, and 10 bases had no gene match. CDR3 bases: TGTGCCAGCAGTATCGGGGGACAGGCGCGAGATACGCAGTATTTT. Encoded protein: CASSIGGQARDTQYF.

The V and J genes are TRBV5-1 and TRBJ2-3; no clear D gene. Trimming stripped 4 bases from V and 1 base from J, with 7 bases between. The germline CDR1 and CDR2 sequences are SGHRS and YFSETQ. The CDR3 totals 13 residues. Here the CDR3 DNA reads TGCGCCAGCAGCGCCAGCGGCACAGATACGCAGTATTTT. Translated: CASSASGTDTQYF.

CDR3 in DNA: TGCAGCGTTGTTCTAAGGGGCAGTGGGGGCGATGAGCAGTTCTTC. Protein: CSVVLRGSGGDEQFF. The chain links TRBV29-1 to TRBJ2-1; the D gene is possibly TRBD1 (6 bases). The ends were cut back, 4 bases at V and 8 bases at J, with 21 bases in the middle. The CDR3 length is 15 residues. Germline lookup yields CDR1 SQVTM and CDR2 ANQGSEA.